Listed below are T cell receptor beta chains from one sample, sequenced in a study of Graves' ophthalmopathy and Graves' hyperthyroidism. MiXCR, applied by TCRdb to the multiplex PCR reads, yields one record per CDR3 protein. The table shows some 48,000 distinct CDR3 sequences, with roughly 52% occurring only once. Sequencing was carried out using peripheral blood. These receptors were taken from an adult man with Graves' ophthalmopathy. The CDR3 runs from the conserved cysteine through the conserved F or W. A D gene is named only where the DNA matches it firmly. Size tells how often a clone was seen (once, few, many) or the class of an expanded clone, and some rows leave it out.

>many|TRBJ2-5|TRBV6-2/TRBV6-3|-
TGTGCCAGCAGTTACTCTTGGCGGGGTATAAAAGAGACCCAGTACTTC
CASSYSWRGIKETQYF
>many|TRBJ2-1|TRBV4-2|-
TGTGCCAGCAGCCTCAGGGTGATAGGGTACAATGAGCAGTTCTTC
CASSLRVIGYNEQFF
>-|TRBJ2-6|TRBV12-3/TRBV12-4|-
TGTGCCAGCAGTTTATGGGGATGGGGGGCCGGGGCCAACGTCCTGACTTTC
CASSLWGWGAGANVLTF
>-|TRBJ2-1|TRBV7-6|TRBD1
TGTGCCAGCAGCACCAGACAGGGGATGTTTAATGAGCAGTTCTTC
CASSTRQGMFNEQFF
>many|TRBJ1-2|TRBV20-1|TRBD1
TGCAGTGGACCGGACAGGGTTAACTATGGCTACACCTTC
CSGPDRVNYGYTF
>many|TRBJ2-3|TRBV6-1|TRBD2
TGTGCCAGCAGTGAAATCGGGGGGATTGGCACAGATACGCAGTATTTT
CASSEIGGIGTDTQYF
>-|TRBJ2-3|TRBV7-2|-
TGTGCCAGCAGCTTAAACAGGGAAGATACGCAGTATTTT
CASSLNREDTQYF
>many|TRBJ2-7|TRBV9|-
TGTGCCAGCAGCGTAGAAGTCAGGGGAGGAGAGCAGTACTTC
CASSVEVRGGEQYF
>-|TRBJ1-2|TRBV5-6|-
TGTGCCAGCAGCTTGGGTCCAGGGGTTTCCAACTATGGCTACACCTTC
CASSLGPGVSNYGYTF
>-|TRBJ2-7|TRBV6-1|-
TGTGCCATCAGTGAATCCGGGAGTTACGAGCAGTACTTC
CAISESGSYEQYF
>few|TRBJ2-4|TRBV6-1|-
TGTGCCAGCAGGATTAGGGGGTCCAAAAACATTCAGTACTTC
CASRIRGSKNIQYF
>-|TRBJ2-3|TRBV7-3|-
TGTGCCAGCAGCCCTTCCGGGCTTGAAGATACGCAGTATTTT
CASSPSGLEDTQYF
>-|TRBJ2-5|TRBV29-1|TRBD1
TGCAGCGTTGTTCCGGGACAGGGATCCCAAGAGACCCAGTACTTC
CSVVPGQGSQETQYF
>-|TRBJ2-7|TRBV2|TRBD2
TGTGCCACCGAGGGCGGGAGAGTTGGTGAGCAGTACTTC
CATEGGRVGEQYF
>many|TRBJ2-1|TRBV5-1|TRBD2
TGCGCCAGCAGCTTGGGGACTAGCCCCTACAATGAGCAGTTCTTC
CASSLGTSPYNEQFF
>-|TRBJ2-7|TRBV2|-
TGTGCCAGCAAGGAGGAGGTCAATTCCTACGAGCAGTACTTC
CASKEEVNSYEQYF
>many|TRBJ1-1|TRBV20-1|-
TGCAGTGCTTATCAAGGGGGAGGCACTGAAGCTTTCTTT
CSAYQGGGTEAFF
>medium-sized|TRBJ2-7|TRBV10-3|-
TGTGCCATCAGTGATATCGGGACGCGAACCTACGAGCAGTACTTC
CAISDIGTRTYEQYF
>many|TRBJ1-3|TRBV5-4|-
TGTGCCAGCAGCTCCTACTTGGGGCCTGGAAACACCATATATTTT
CASSSYLGPGNTIYF
>once|TRBJ1-2|TRBV19|TRBD1
TGTGCCAGTAGTAGACAGGGATTCTATGGCTACACCTTC
CASSRQGFYGYTF